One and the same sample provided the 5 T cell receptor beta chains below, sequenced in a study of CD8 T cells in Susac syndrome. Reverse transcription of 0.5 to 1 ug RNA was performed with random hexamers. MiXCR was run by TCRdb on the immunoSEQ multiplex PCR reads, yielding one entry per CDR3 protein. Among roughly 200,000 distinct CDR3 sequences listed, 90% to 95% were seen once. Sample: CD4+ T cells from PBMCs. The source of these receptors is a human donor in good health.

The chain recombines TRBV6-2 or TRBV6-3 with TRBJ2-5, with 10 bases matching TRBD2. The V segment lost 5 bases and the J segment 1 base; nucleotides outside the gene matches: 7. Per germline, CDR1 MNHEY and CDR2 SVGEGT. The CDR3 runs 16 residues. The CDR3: CASSHGASGGQETQYF. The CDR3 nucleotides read TGTGCCAGCAGTCACGGGGCTAGCGGGGGCCAAGAGACCCAGTACTTC.

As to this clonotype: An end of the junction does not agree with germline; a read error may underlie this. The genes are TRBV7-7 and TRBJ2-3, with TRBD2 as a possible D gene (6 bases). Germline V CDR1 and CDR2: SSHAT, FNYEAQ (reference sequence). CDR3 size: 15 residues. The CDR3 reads CASSLLGTRGDTQYF. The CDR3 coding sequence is TGTGCTAGCAGCTTATTGGGGACTCGAGGCGATACGCAGTATTTT.

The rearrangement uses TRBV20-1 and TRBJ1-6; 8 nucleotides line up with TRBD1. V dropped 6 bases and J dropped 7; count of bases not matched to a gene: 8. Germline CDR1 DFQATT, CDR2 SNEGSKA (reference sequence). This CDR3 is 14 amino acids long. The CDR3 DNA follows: TGCAGTGCCAGTACGGACAGGGAGAATTCACCCCTCCACTTT. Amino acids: CSASTDRENSPLHF.

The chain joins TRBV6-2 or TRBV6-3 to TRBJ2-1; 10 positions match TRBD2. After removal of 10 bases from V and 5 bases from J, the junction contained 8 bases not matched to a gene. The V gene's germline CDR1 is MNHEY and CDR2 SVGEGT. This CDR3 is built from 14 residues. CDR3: CATSGRAPDNEQFF. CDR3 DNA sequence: TGTGCCACTAGCGGGAGAGCACCCGACAATGAGCAGTTCTTC.

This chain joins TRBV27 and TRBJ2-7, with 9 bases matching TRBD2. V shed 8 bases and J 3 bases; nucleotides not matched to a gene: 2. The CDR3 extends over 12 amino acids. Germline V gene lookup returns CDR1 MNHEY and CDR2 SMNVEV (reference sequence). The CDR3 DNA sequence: TGTGCCAGCGGGACTAGCTTCTACGAGCAGTACGTC. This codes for CASGTSFYEQYV.